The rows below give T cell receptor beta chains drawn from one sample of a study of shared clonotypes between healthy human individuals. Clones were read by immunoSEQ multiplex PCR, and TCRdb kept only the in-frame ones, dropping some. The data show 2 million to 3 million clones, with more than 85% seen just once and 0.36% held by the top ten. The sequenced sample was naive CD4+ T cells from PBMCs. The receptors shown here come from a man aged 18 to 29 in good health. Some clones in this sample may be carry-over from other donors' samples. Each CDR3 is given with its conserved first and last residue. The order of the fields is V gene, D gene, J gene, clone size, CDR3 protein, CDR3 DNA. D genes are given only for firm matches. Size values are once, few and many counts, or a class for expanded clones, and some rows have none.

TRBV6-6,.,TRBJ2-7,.,CASTRDRSTTEQYF,TGTGCCAGCACCCGCGACAGATCCACCACCGAGCAGTACTTC
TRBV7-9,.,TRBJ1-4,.,CASSWGQGNEKLFF,TGTGCCAGCAGCTGGGGGCAGGGTAATGAAAAACTGTTTTTT
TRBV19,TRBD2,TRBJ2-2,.,CASSAFPTSGRARTGELFF,TGTGCCAGTAGTGCCTTCCCGACTAGCGGGAGGGCTCGGACCGGGGAGCTGTTTTTT
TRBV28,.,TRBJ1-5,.,CASTRRGRGSNQPQHF,TGTGCCAGCACCCGCCGGGGGCGCGGGAGCAATCAGCCCCAGCATTTT
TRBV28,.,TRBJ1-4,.,CASSSDNPGTEKLFF,TGTGCCAGCAGTTCCGATAATCCCGGGACTGAAAAACTGTTTTTT
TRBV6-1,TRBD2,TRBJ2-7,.,CASSVTSGYEQYF,TGTGCCAGCAGTGTAACTAGCGGCTACGAGCAGTACTTC
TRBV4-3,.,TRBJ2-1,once,CASSQGDAYNEQFF,TGCGCCAGCAGCCAAGGAGATGCCTACAATGAGCAGTTCTTC
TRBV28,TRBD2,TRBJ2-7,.,CASSLLAGGYEQYF,TGTGCCAGCAGTTTACTAGCGGGAGGGTATGAGCAGTACTTC
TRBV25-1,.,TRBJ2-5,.,CASSPLGMSGRTPYF,TGTGCCAGCAGTCCCTTAGGGATGTCTGGACGGACTCCATACTTC
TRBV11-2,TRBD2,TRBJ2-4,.,CASSPSPASGRNIQYF,TGTGCCAGCAGCCCATCCCCGGCTAGCGGGAGAAACATTCAGTACTTC
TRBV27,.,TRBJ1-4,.,CASRRTAVNEKLFF,TGTGCCAGCAGACGGACAGCAGTAAATGAAAAACTGTTTTTT
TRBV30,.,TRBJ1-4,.,CAWNPTGLQGKGNEKLFF,TGTGCCTGGAATCCAACGGGACTGCAGGGCAAGGGTAATGAAAAACTGTTTTTT
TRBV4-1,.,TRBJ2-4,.,CASSPTGAKNIQYF,TGCGCCAGCAGCCCAACCGGAGCCAAAAACATTCAGTACTTC
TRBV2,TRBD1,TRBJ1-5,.,CASRGDSIYSNQPQHF,TGTGCCAGCAGGGGGGACAGCATTTATAGCAATCAGCCCCAGCATTTT
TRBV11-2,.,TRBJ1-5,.,CASSLDVGDGQPQHF,TGTGCCAGCAGCTTAGATGTGGGGGATGGTCAGCCCCAGCATTTT
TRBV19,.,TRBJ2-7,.,CASNPQTGSYEQYF,TGTGCCAGTAACCCTCAGACCGGATCCTACGAGCAGTACTTC
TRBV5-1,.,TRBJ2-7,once,CASSLPPNNEQYF,TGCGCCAGCAGCTTGCCCCCGAATAACGAGCAGTACTTC
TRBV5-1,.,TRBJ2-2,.,CASSADSFLNTGELFF,TGCGCCAGCAGCGCCGACTCTTTCCTGAACACCGGGGAGCTGTTTTTT
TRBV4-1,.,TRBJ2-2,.,CASSMQVRANTGELFF,TGCGCCAGCAGCATGCAGGTTCGGGCGAACACCGGGGAGCTGTTTTTT